Listed below are T cell receptor beta chains from one sample, sequenced in a study of T cell responses to AZD1222 COVID-19 vaccine. Using immunoSEQ multiplex PCR, the repertoire was profiled, and TCRdb retains in-frame clones only, with some absent. Here the sample spans about 130,000 clones, about 89% being singletons. The source material was peripheral blood, sampled 28 days after the second AZD1222 dose. These receptors were taken from an adult who received the AZD1222 COVID-19 vaccine. Both conserved end residues are part of each CDR3. Each record gives: D gene, V gene, clone size, J gene, CDR3 protein, CDR3 DNA. The D gene is left open where the match is weak. Clone size is given for some rows only: seen once, a few or many times, or a class if the clone is expanded.

d_call: TRBD1
v_call: TRBV9
clone_size: .
j_call: TRBJ1-1
cdr3_aa: CASSVAPFGQGVAFF
cdr3_nt: TGTGCCAGCAGCGTAGCTCCCTTCGGACAGGGCGTGGCTTTCTTT

d_call: .
v_call: TRBV21-1
clone_size: .
j_call: TRBJ2-5
cdr3_aa: CASTPQRVTQYF
cdr3_nt: TGTGCCAGCACCCCTCAAAGGGTGACCCAGTACTTC

d_call: .
v_call: TRBV18
clone_size: .
j_call: TRBJ1-2
cdr3_aa: CASSPGQLYGYTF
cdr3_nt: TGTGCCAGCTCACCTGGACAGCTCTATGGCTACACCTTC

d_call: TRBD1
v_call: TRBV7-8
clone_size: .
j_call: TRBJ1-2
cdr3_aa: CASSFTTGGIYGYTF
cdr3_nt: TGTGCCAGCAGCTTTACGACAGGGGGCATCTATGGCTACACCTTC

d_call: .
v_call: TRBV9
clone_size: .
j_call: TRBJ1-1
cdr3_aa: CASSVGREAFF
cdr3_nt: TGTGCCAGCAGCGTAGGCCGTGAAGCTTTCTTT

d_call: TRBD1
v_call: TRBV20-1
clone_size: .
j_call: TRBJ1-2
cdr3_aa: CIGTGNYGYTF
cdr3_nt: TGTATCGGGACAGGGAACTATGGCTACACCTTC

d_call: TRBD1
v_call: TRBV4-1
clone_size: .
j_call: TRBJ2-3
cdr3_aa: CASSPRDRRTDTQYF
cdr3_nt: TGCGCCAGCAGCCCCCGGGACAGGCGCACAGATACGCAGTATTTT

d_call: .
v_call: TRBV12-3/TRBV12-4
clone_size: .
j_call: TRBJ1-1
cdr3_aa: CASSPEIGGQAFF
cdr3_nt: TGTGCCAGCAGCCCAGAAATCGGGGGGCAAGCTTTCTTT

d_call: .
v_call: TRBV9
clone_size: .
j_call: TRBJ2-7
cdr3_aa: CASSAVGYGSDEQYF
cdr3_nt: TGTGCCAGCAGCGCCGTGGGTTATGGTAGTGACGAGCAGTACTTC

d_call: .
v_call: TRBV4-2
clone_size: .
j_call: TRBJ1-1
cdr3_aa: CASSQDFLGGENTEAFF
cdr3_nt: TGTGCCAGCAGCCAAGATTTCTTGGGGGGGGAGAACACTGAAGCTTTCTTT

d_call: TRBD1
v_call: TRBV5-1
clone_size: .
j_call: TRBJ1-3
cdr3_aa: CASSLGTGGNTIYF
cdr3_nt: TGCGCCAGCAGCTTGGGGACAGGGGGAAACACCATATATTTT

d_call: .
v_call: TRBV10-1
clone_size: .
j_call: TRBJ2-3
cdr3_aa: CASSDPGLNTDTQYF
cdr3_nt: TGCGCCAGCAGTGACCCGGGACTGAACACAGATACGCAGTATTTT

d_call: .
v_call: TRBV6-2/TRBV6-3
clone_size: .
j_call: TRBJ1-5
cdr3_aa: CASSYVGGSNQPQHF
cdr3_nt: TGTGCCAGCAGTTATGTGGGGGGTAGCAATCAGCCCCAGCATTTT

d_call: .
v_call: TRBV5-1
clone_size: .
j_call: TRBJ1-5
cdr3_aa: CASSLAGGPQPQHF
cdr3_nt: TGCGCCAGCAGCTTGGCGGGGGGTCCTCAGCCCCAGCATTTT

d_call: .
v_call: TRBV27
clone_size: .
j_call: TRBJ2-7
cdr3_aa: CASSSGDTKGAYEQYF
cdr3_nt: TGTGCCAGCAGTTCCGGGGACACAAAAGGTGCCTACGAGCAGTACTTC

d_call: .
v_call: TRBV3-1/TRBV3-2
clone_size: .
j_call: TRBJ2-4
cdr3_aa: CASSPFGTKNIQYF
cdr3_nt: TGTGCCAGCAGCCCCTTCGGAACCAAAAACATTCAGTACTTC

d_call: .
v_call: TRBV9
clone_size: .
j_call: TRBJ2-3
cdr3_aa: CASSADSGLTDTQYF
cdr3_nt: TGTGCCAGCAGCGCCGACTCGGGACTCACAGATACGCAGTATTTT

d_call: .
v_call: TRBV5-6
clone_size: few
j_call: TRBJ1-1
cdr3_aa: CASSPGSGGQVKGNTEAFF
cdr3_nt: TGTGCCAGCAGCCCTGGTAGTGGGGGGCAGGTTAAGGGGAACACTGAAGCTTTCTTT

d_call: .
v_call: TRBV9
clone_size: .
j_call: TRBJ2-3
cdr3_aa: CASSVAEQGGDTQYF
cdr3_nt: TGTGCCAGCAGCGTAGCTGAACAGGGAGGAGATACGCAGTATTTT

d_call: .
v_call: TRBV7-9
clone_size: .
j_call: TRBJ1-5
cdr3_aa: CASSLAGLGSHQPQHF
cdr3_nt: TGTGCCAGCAGCTTAGCGGGCCTAGGGTCGCATCAGCCCCAGCATTTT

d_call: TRBD1
v_call: TRBV19
clone_size: .
j_call: TRBJ1-2
cdr3_aa: CASSDTQGRASYGYTF
cdr3_nt: TGTGCCAGTAGTGACACACAGGGGCGCGCGAGCTATGGCTACACCTTC

d_call: .
v_call: TRBV4-3
clone_size: once
j_call: TRBJ1-1
cdr3_aa: CASSQQTQVSAEAFF
cdr3_nt: TGCGCCAGCAGCCAACAGACACAGGTAAGCGCTGAAGCTTTCTTT

d_call: TRBD2
v_call: TRBV11-2
clone_size: .
j_call: TRBJ2-7
cdr3_aa: CASASGRAGYEQYF
cdr3_nt: TGTGCCAGTGCGAGCGGGAGGGCCGGGTACGAGCAGTACTTC

d_call: TRBD1
v_call: TRBV29-1
clone_size: once
j_call: TRBJ1-3
cdr3_aa: CSVLGQGPGNTIYF
cdr3_nt: TGCAGCGTATTGGGACAGGGGCCTGGAAACACCATATATTTT

d_call: TRBD2
v_call: TRBV7-2
clone_size: once
j_call: TRBJ2-2
cdr3_aa: CASSLEVSGSYTGELFF
cdr3_nt: TGTGCCAGCAGCTTAGAAGTTAGCGGGAGCTACACCGGGGAGCTGTTTTTT

d_call: TRBD1
v_call: TRBV15
clone_size: .
j_call: TRBJ1-3
cdr3_aa: CATSRDRAGNTIYF
cdr3_nt: TGTGCCACCAGCAGGGACAGGGCTGGAAACACCATATATTTT